These T cell receptor beta chains were read from a single sample in a study of blood T cell repertoires in COVID-19. Sequencing used immunoSEQ multiplex PCR; TCRdb keeps in-frame clones, though not all of them. The sample includes 350,000 or so clones, around 80% of them seen just once. The material sequenced was peripheral blood. These receptors were obtained from a young man with active or convalescent COVID-19. The conserved cysteine and the conserved F or W are not part of the CDR3 here. Fields, in order: V gene, J gene, CDR3 protein.

>TRBV25-1|TRBJ2-2
ASRQGAGELF
>TRBV6-6|TRBJ2-7
ASSTLGQAYEQY
>TRBV18|TRBJ2-3
ASSPIRGGGTDTQY
>TRBV4-2|TRBJ1-1
ASSQDTTWSTEAF
>TRBV6-6|TRBJ2-3
ASSYILSTDTQY
>TRBV10-3|TRBJ2-7
ATRDNDGYEQY
>TRBV30|TRBJ2-1
AGFYRSSYNEQF
>TRBV7-2|TRBJ1-2
ASSLVTGSNYGYT
>TRBV10-3|TRBJ1-6
AISRDTNSPLH
>TRBV7-9|TRBJ1-5
ASSLAGAEQPQH
>TRBV27|TRBJ2-3
ASSPLDSTQY
>TRBV11-3|TRBJ1-1
ASSRSFAGAF
>TRBV6-5|TRBJ2-7
ASSPRGQGSYEQY
>TRBV30|TRBJ2-7
AWSLGLAGHYEQY
>TRBV30|TRBJ2-3
ACWEPSTDTQY
>TRBV19|TRBJ2-2
ASNFASGNTGELF
>TRBV3-1/TRBV3-2|TRBJ1-1
ASSQDRGTGAF
>TRBV4-1|TRBJ1-5
ASSQDSAGRGVPQH
>TRBV29-1|TRBJ2-7
SVGNSNTNEQY
>TRBV7-2|TRBJ2-3
ASSSPREAVKGDTQY
>TRBV5-4|TRBJ1-1
ASSLIWNTEAF
>TRBV5-1|TRBJ2-2
ASSLESLANTGELF
>TRBV11-3|TRBJ2-3
ASSRNSGGVADTQY
>TRBV4-1|TRBJ1-6
ASAQIHRVGSYNSPLH
>TRBV5-1|TRBJ2-1
ASRKGIDNEQF
>TRBV15|TRBJ2-5
ATSRGTSGGETQY
>TRBV12-3/TRBV12-4|TRBJ2-5
ASSLGHQETQY
>TRBV19|TRBJ2-7
ASSITGNGEQY
>TRBV12-5|TRBJ2-1
ASGLSGAGNEQF
>TRBV18|TRBJ2-5
ASSPNSRGETQY
>TRBV7-8|TRBJ2-1
ASSIQTSLSEQF
>TRBV6-5|TRBJ2-7
ASSWGTGTYEQY
>TRBV7-8|TRBJ2-1
ASSSASELNEQF
>TRBV7-9|TRBJ1-2
ASSSRGYGYT
>TRBV29-1|TRBJ1-1
SVPTGETEAF
>TRBV6-5|TRBJ1-1
ASSPTGKVTEAF
>TRBV9|TRBJ1-1
ASSVVGDYTEAF
>TRBV4-2|TRBJ1-4
ASSQDSRRGDEKLF
>TRBV4-1|TRBJ2-3
ASSQGPGVSTDTQY
>TRBV6-2/TRBV6-3|TRBJ1-2
ASTPTPRLGGNYGYT
>TRBV9|TRBJ2-5
ASSVGQGPQETQY
>TRBV6-1|TRBJ1-1
ASSERGNTEAF
>TRBV7-2|TRBJ1-2
ASSLTRANYGYT
>TRBV3-1/TRBV3-2|TRBJ2-7
ASSQDTRYGAEQY
>TRBV10-1|TRBJ2-3
ASSPEPFGDTQY
>TRBV7-3|TRBJ1-5
ASSLPGESVNSNQPQH
>TRBV7-6|TRBJ2-1
ASSLVGFLAGYSYNEQF
>TRBV2|TRBJ2-3
ASSYILAGGQY
>TRBV24-1|TRBJ2-7
ATSEGAGTSGTSHEQY
>TRBV12-2|TRBJ2-1
ASRPDRGVYNEQF
>TRBV5-4|TRBJ2-1
ASSLQGSSYNEQF
>TRBV12-3/TRBV12-4|TRBJ2-7
ASSSSYEQY
>TRBV29-1|TRBJ1-2
SFWTGDIYGYT
>TRBV24-1|TRBJ2-7
ATGAGPQGEQY
>TRBV29-1|TRBJ2-1
SALLTGNEQF
>TRBV4-1|TRBJ1-2
ASSLRVGQGNYGYT
>TRBV4-1|TRBJ1-2
ASSPREGYDYGYT